This record covers a single TCR beta chain. These data belong to a study of neoadjuvant anti-PD-1 for oral cavity cancer. Clones were read by immunoSEQ multiplex PCR, and TCRdb kept only the in-frame ones, dropping some. Here the sample spans about 16,000 clones, roughly 69% being singletons. This clonotype was obtained from a person between 40 and 85 years old with oral cavity squamous cell carcinoma. The sample in question was PBMCs, obtained before nivolumab (anti-PD-1) treatment.

CDR3 amino acids: CASNPLAGPTYEQYF. The CDR3, as DNA: TGTGCCAGCAACCCCTTAGCGGGACCCACCTACGAGCAGTACTTC. This chain links TRBV6-5 with TRBJ2-7; 8 bases are shared with TRBD2. The germline V gene encodes CDR1 MNHEY and CDR2 SVGAGI. The V and J ends lost 7 bases and 2 bases, in that order; junction bases with no gene match: 10. The CDR3 covers 15 residues.